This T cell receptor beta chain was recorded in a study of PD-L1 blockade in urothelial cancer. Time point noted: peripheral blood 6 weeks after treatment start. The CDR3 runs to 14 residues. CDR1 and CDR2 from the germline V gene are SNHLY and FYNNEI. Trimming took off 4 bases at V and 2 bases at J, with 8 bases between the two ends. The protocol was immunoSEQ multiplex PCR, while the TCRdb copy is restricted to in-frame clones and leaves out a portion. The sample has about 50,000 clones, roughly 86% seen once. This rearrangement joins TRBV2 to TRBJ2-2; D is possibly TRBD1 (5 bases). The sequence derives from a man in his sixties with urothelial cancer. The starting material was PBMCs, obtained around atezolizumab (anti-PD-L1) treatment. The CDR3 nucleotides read TGTGCCAGCAGTGGGACAAGAAACACCGGGGAGCTGTTTTTT. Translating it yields CASSGTRNTGELFF. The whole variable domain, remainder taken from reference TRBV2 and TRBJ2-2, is EPEVTQTPSHQVTQMGQEVILRCVPISNHLYFYWYRQILGQKVEFLVSFYNNEISEKSEIFDDQFSVERPDGSNFTLKIRSTKLEDSAMYFCASSGTRNTGELFFGEGSRLTVL.